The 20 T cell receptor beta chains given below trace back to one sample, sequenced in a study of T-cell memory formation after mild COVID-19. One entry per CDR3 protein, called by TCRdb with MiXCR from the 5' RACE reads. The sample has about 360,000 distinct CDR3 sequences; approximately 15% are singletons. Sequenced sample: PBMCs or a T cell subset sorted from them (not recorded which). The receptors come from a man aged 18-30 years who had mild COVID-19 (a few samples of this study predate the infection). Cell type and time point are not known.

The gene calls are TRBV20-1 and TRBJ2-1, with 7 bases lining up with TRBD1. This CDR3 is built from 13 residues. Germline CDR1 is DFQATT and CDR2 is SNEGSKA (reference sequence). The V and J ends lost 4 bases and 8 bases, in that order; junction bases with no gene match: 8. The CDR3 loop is CSANSNRGHEQFF. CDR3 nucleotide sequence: TGCAGTGCTAACTCGAACAGGGGACATGAGCAGTTCTTC.

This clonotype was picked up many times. The CDR3 is CASSIGTGGYEQYF. In DNA, the CDR3 is TGTGCCAGCAGTATAGGGACAGGGGGCTACGAGCAGTACTTC. The chain links TRBV12-3 or TRBV12-4 to TRBJ2-7; 11 positions agree with TRBD1. V gave up 5 bases and J gave up 3 bases; unmatched junction bases: 3. CDR3 size: 14 residues.

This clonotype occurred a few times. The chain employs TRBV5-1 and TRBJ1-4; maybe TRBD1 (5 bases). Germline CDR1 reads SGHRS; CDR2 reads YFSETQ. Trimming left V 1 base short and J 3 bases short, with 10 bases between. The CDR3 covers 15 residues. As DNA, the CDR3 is TGCGCCAGCAGCTTGCTGGCAGGGCCTAATGAAAAACTGTTTTTT. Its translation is CASSLLAGPNEKLFF.

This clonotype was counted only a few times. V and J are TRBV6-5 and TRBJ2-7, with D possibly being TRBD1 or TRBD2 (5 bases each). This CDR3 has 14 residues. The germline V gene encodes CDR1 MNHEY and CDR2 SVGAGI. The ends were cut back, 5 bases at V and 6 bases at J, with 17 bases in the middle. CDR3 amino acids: CASSRQLARGEQYF. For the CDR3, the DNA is TGTGCCAGCAGTAGACAGCTCGCTCGGGGCGAGCAGTACTTC.

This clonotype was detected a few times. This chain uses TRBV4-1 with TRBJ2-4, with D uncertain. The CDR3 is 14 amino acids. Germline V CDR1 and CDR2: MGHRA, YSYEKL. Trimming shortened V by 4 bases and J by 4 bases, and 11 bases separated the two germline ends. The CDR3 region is CASSLGLQKNIQYF. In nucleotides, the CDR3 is TGCGCCAGCAGCCTCGGGTTACAAAAAAACATTCAGTACTTC.

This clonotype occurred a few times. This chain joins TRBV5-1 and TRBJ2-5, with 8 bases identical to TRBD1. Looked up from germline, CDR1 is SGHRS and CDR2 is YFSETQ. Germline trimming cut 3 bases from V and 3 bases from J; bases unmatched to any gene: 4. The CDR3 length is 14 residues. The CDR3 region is CASSSGQGEETQYF. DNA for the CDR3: TGCGCCAGCAGCTCTGGACAGGGTGAAGAGACCCAGTACTTC. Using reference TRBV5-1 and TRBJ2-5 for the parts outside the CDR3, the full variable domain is KAGVTQTPRYLIKTRGQQVTLSCSPISGHRSVSWYQQTPGQGLQFLFEYFSETQRNKGNFPGRFSGRQFSNSRSEMNVSTLELGDSALYLCASSSGQGEETQYFGPGTRLLVL.

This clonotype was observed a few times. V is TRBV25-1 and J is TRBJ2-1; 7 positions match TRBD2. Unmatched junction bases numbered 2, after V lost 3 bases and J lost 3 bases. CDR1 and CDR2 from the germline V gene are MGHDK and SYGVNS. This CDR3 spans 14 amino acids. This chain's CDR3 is CASSDERGYNEQFF. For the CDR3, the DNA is TGTGCCAGCAGTGATGAGCGGGGCTACAATGAGCAGTTCTTC.

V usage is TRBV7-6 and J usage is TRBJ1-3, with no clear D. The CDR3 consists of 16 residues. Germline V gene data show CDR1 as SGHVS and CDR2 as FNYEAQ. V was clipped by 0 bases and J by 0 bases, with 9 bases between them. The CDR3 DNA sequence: TGTGCCAGCAGCTTAGCTGGCAGCAACTCTGGAAACACCATATATTTT. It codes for CASSLAGSNSGNTIYF.

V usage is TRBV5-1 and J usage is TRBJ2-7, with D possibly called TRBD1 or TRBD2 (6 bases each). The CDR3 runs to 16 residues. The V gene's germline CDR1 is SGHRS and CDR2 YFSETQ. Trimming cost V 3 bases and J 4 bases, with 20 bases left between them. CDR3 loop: CASSSLARGPVYEQYF. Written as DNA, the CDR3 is TGCGCCAGCAGCTCCCTCGCACGGGGGCCCGTTTACGAGCAGTACTTC.

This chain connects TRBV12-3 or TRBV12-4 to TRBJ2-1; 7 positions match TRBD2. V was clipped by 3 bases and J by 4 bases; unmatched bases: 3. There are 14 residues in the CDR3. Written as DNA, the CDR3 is TGTGCCAGCAGTTTTGGACTAGTTTACAATGAGCAGTTCTTC. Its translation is CASSFGLVYNEQFF.

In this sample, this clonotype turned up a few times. The CDR3, as DNA: TGTGCCTCAAAATTCTACGAGCAGTACGTC. Amino acids: CASKFYEQYV. The chain employs TRBV21-1 and TRBJ2-7. TRBV21-1 is noted as a pseudogene. The CDR3 contains 10 residues.

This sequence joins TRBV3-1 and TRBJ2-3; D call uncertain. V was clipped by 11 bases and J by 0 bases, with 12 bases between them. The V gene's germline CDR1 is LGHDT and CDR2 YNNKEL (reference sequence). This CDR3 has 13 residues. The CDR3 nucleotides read TGTGCCGTTGCACAGACTAGCACAGATACGCAGTATTTT. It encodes CAVAQTSTDTQYF.

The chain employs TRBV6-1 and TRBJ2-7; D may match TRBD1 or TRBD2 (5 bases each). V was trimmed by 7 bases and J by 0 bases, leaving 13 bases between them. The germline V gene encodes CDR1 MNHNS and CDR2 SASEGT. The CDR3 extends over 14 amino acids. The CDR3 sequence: CASISGDASYEQYV. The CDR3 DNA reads TGTGCCAGCATTTCCGGGGACGCCTCCTACGAGCAGTACGTC.

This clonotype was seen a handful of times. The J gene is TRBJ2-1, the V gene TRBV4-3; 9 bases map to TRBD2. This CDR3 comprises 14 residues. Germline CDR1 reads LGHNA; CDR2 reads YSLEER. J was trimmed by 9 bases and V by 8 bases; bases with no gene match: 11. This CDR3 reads CASGSGGLSSEQFF. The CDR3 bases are TGCGCCAGCGGAAGCGGGGGGCTATCCAGTGAGCAGTTCTTC.

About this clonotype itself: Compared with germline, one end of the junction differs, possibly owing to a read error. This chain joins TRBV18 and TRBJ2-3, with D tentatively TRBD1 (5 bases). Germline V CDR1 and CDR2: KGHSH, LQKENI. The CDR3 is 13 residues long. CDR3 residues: CASSPGRVDTLYF. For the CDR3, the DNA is TGTGCCAGCTCACCAGGCAGGGTAGATACGCTGTATTTT.

The CDR3 sequence: CASSISAGYNEQFF. As DNA, the CDR3 is TGTGCCAGTAGTATCTCGGCGGGGTACAATGAGCAGTTCTTC. V gene TRBV19 combines with J gene TRBJ2-1; tentative D call: TRBD2 (6 bases). This CDR3 has 14 amino acids. CDR1 and CDR2 from the germline V gene are LNHDA and SQIVND (reference sequence). Trimming removed 3 bases from V and 4 bases from J, with 10 bases in between. Combining the CDR3 with reference TRBV19 and TRBJ2-1 gives the whole variable domain DGGITQSPKYLFRKEGQNVTLSCEQNLNHDAMYWYRQDPGQGLRLIYYSQIVNDFQKGDIAEGYSVSREKKESFPLTVTSAQKNPTAFYLCASSISAGYNEQFFGPGTRLTVL.

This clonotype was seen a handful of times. The CDR3 DNA sequence: TGTGCCAGCAGCGTAGCCCCCTCTAGCCCGGGGAGCTCCTACGAGCAGTACTTC. Encoded protein: CASSVAPSSPGSSYEQYF. The genes are TRBV9 and TRBJ2-7; possibly TRBD2 for D (5 bases). Trimming took 0 bases from V and 0 from J, leaving 19 bases between them. Germline loops: CDR1 SGDLS, CDR2 YYNGEE. This CDR3 has 18 amino acids.

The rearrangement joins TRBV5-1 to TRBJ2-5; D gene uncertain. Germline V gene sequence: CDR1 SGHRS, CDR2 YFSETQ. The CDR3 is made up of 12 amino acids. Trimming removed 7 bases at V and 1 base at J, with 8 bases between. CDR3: CASRERQETQYF. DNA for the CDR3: TGCGCCAGCCGAGAGCGCCAAGAGACCCAGTACTTC.

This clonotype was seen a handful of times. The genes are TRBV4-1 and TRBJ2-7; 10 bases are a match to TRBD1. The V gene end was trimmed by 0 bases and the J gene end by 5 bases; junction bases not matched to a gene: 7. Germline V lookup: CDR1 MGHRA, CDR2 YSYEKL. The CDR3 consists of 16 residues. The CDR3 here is CASSQDLGQGRHEQYF. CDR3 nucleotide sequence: TGCGCCAGCAGCCAAGATTTGGGACAGGGGCGTCACGAGCAGTACTTC.

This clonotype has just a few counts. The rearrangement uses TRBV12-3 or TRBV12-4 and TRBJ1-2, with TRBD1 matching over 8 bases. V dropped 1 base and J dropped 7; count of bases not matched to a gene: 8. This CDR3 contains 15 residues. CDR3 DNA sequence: TGTGCCAGCAGTTTAGAGACAGGGGACCCCCGTGGCTACACCTTC. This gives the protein CASSLETGDPRGYTF.